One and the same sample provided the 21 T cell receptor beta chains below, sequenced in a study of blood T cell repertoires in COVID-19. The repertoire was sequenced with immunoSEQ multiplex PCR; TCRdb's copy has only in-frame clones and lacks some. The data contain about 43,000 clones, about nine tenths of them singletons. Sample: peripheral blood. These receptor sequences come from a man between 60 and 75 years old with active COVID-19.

CDR3 coding DNA: TGTGCCAGCAGTTCTCAGGGACTAGCGGGCACAGATACGCAGTATTTT. This codes for CASSSQGLAGTDTQYF. This chain joins TRBV6-5 and TRBJ2-3, with 11 bases fitting TRBD2. The CDR3 is made up of 16 amino acids. Germline trimming cut 4 bases from V and 1 base from J; bases unmatched to any gene: 4. CDR1 and CDR2 (germline): MNHEY, SVGAGI.

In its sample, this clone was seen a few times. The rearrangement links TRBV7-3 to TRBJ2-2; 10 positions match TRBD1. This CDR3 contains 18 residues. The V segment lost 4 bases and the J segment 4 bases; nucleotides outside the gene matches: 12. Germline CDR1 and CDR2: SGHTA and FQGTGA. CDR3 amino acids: CASSSGTGVPRTTGELFF. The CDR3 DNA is TGTGCCAGCAGCTCCGGGACAGGGGTCCCTCGAACCACCGGGGAGCTGTTTTTT. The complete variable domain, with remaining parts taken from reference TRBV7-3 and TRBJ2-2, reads GAGVSQTPSNKVTEKGKYVELRCDPISGHTALYWYRQSLGQGPEFLIYFQGTGAADDSGLPNDRFFAVRPEGSVSTLKIQRTERGDSAVYLCASSSGTGVPRTTGELFFGEGSRLTVL.

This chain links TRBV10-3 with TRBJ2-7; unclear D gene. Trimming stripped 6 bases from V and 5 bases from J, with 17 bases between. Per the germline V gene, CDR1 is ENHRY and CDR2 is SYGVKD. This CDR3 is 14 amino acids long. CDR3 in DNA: TGTGCCATCAGGGCAGGATTCTCTGTCAACGAGCAGTACTTC. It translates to CAIRAGFSVNEQYF.

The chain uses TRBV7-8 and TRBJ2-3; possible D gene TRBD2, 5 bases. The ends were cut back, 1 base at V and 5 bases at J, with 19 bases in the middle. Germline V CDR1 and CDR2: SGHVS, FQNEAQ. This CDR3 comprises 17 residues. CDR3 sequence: CASSLGGSSKSGDTQYF. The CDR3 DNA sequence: TGTGCCAGCAGCTTAGGGGGATCTAGCAAATCGGGAGATACGCAGTATTTT.

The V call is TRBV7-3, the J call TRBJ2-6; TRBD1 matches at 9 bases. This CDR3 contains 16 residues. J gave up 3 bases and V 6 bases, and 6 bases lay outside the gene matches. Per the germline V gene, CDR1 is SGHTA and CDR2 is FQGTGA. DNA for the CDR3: TGTGCCAGCAGGGATACAGGGGGCGATGGGGCCAACGTCCTGACTTTC. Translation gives CASRDTGGDGANVLTF.

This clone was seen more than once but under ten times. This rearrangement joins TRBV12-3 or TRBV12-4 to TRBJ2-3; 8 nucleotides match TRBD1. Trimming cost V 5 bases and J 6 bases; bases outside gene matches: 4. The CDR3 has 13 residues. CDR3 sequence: CASSGTGGDTQYF. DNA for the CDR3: TGTGCCAGCAGTGGGACAGGAGGGGATACGCAGTATTTT.

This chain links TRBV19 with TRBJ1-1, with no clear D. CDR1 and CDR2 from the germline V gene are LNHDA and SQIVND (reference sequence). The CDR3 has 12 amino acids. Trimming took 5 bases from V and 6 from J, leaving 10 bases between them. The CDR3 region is CASSPRHPEAFF. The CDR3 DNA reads TGTGCCAGTAGTCCGAGACACCCTGAAGCTTTCTTT.

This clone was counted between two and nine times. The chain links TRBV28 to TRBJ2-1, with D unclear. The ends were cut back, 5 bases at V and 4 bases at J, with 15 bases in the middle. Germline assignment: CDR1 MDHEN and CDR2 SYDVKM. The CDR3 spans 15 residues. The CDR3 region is CASSPKRIGYNEQFF. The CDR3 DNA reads TGTGCCAGCAGTCCAAAGAGAATCGGGTACAATGAGCAGTTCTTC.

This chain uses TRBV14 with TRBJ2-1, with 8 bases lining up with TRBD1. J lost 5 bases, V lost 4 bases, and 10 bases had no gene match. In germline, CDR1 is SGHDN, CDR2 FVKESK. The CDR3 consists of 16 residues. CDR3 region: CASSRPPDRDDNEQFF. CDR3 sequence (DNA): TGTGCCAGCAGCCGCCCCCCGGACAGGGATGACAATGAGCAGTTCTTC. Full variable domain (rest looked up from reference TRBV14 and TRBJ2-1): EAGVTQFPSHSVIEKGQTVTLRCDPISGHDNLYWYRRVMGKEIKFLLHFVKESKQDESGMPNNRFLAERTGGTYSTLKVQPAELEDSGVYFCASSRPPDRDDNEQFFGPGTRLTVL.

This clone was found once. This chain's CDR3 is CASSLEGQGGRKLFF. For the CDR3, the DNA is TGCGCCAGCAGCTTGGAGGGACAGGGAGGACGAAAACTGTTTTTT. The chain links TRBV5-1 to TRBJ1-4, with 9 bases identical to TRBD1. The length of the CDR3 is 15 residues. From germline, CDR1 is SGHRS and CDR2 YFSETQ. The V segment lost 0 bases and the J segment 10 bases; nucleotides outside the gene matches: 7. Full variable domain (outside the CDR3, taken from reference TRBV5-1 and TRBJ1-4): KAGVTQTPRYLIKTRGQQVTLSCSPISGHRSVSWYQQTPGQGLQFLFEYFSETQRNKGNFPGRFSGRQFSNSRSEMNVSTLELGDSALYLCASSLEGQGGRKLFFGSGTQLSVL.

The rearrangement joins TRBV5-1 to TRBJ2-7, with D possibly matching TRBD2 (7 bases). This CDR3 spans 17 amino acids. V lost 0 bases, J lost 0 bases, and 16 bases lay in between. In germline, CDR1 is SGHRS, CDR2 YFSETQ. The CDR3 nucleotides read TGCGCCAGCAGCTTGGCCACGGGCGGGGGCGGCTCCTACGAGCAGTACTTC. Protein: CASSLATGGGGSYEQYF. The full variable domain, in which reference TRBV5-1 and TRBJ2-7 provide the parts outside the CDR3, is KAGVTQTPRYLIKTRGQQVTLSCSPISGHRSVSWYQQTPGQGLQFLFEYFSETQRNKGNFPGRFSGRQFSNSRSEMNVSTLELGDSALYLCASSLATGGGGSYEQYFGPGTRLTVT.

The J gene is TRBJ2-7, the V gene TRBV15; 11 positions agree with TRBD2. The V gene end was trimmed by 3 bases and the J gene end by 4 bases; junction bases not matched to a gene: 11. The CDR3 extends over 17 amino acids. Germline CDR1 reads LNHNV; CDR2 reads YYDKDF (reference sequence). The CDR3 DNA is TGTGCCACCAGCAGGGGTAGCGGGAGGGCCCGGACTTACGAGCAGTACTTC. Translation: CATSRGSGRARTYEQYF. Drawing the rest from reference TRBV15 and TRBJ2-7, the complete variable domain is DAMVIQNPRYQVTQFGKPVTLSCSQTLNHNVMYWYQQKSSQAPKLLFHYYDKDFNNEADTPDNFQSRRPNTSFCFLDIRSPGLGDTAMYLCATSRGSGRARTYEQYFGPGTRLTVT.

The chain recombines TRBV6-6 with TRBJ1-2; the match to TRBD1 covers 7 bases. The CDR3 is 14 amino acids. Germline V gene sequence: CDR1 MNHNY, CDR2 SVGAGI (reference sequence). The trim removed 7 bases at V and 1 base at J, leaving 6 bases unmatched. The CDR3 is CASTPGQINYGYTF. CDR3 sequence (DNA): TGTGCCAGCACCCCGGGACAGATTAACTATGGCTACACCTTC.

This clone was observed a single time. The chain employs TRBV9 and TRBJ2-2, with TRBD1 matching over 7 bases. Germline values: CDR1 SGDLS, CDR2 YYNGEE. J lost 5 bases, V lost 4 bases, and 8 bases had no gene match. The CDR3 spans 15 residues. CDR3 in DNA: TGTGCCAGCAGCCGATACAGGGGTCGGACCGGGGAGCTGTTTTTT. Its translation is CASSRYRGRTGELFF.

The CDR3 is CASRSTRRPYEQYF. CDR3 DNA sequence: TGCGCCAGCAGAAGTACTAGGAGGCCCTACGAGCAGTACTTC. The V and J genes are TRBV10-2 and TRBJ2-7; maybe TRBD2 (5 bases). CDR1 and CDR2 from the germline V gene are WSHSY and SAAADI. V was shortened by 6 bases and J by 2 bases, with 14 bases between the two germline ends. CDR3 length: 14 residues.

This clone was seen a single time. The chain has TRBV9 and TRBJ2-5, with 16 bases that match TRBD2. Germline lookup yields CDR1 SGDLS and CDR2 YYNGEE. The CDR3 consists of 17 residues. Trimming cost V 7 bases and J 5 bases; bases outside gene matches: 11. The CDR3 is CASGSGTSGRAGETQYF. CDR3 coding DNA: TGTGCCAGCGGTTCCGGGACTAGCGGGAGGGCCGGGGAGACCCAGTACTTC.

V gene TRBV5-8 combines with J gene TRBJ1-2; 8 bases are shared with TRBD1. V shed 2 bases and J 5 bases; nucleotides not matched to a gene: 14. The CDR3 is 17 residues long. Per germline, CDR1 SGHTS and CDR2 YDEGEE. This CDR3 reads CASSFLTGAYPMYGYTF. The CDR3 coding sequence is TGTGCCAGCAGCTTCCTGACAGGGGCCTATCCTATGTATGGCTACACCTTC.

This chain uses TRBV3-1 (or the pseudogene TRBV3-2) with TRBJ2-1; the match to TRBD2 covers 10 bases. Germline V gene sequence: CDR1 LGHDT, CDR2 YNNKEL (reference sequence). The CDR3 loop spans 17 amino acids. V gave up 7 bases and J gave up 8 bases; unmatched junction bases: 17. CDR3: CASIAESTSGRGDEQFF. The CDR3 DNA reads TGTGCCAGCATAGCTGAGTCGACTAGCGGGCGCGGCGATGAGCAGTTCTTC.

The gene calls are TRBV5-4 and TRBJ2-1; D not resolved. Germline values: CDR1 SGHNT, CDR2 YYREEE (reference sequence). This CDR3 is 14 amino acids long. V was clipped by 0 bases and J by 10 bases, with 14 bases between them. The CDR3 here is CASSLVARKEEQFF. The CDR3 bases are TGTGCCAGCAGCTTGGTGGCTAGAAAGGAAGAGCAGTTCTTC.

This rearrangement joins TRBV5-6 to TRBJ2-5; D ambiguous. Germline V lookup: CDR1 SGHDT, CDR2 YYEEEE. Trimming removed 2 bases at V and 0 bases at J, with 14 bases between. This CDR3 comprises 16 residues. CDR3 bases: TGTGCCAGCAGCTTTGCCCCAGATCAGTACCAAGAGACCCAGTACTTC. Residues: CASSFAPDQYQETQYF.

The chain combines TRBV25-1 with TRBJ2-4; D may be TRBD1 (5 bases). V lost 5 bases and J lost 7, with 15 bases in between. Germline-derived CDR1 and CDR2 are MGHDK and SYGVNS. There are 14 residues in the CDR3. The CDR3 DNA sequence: TGTGCCAGCAGTCAGACAGTCGTCGGCAACATTCAGTACTTC. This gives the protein CASSQTVVGNIQYF.